This is a list of T cell receptor beta chains from one sample in a study of T cell changes during pregnancy in multiple sclerosis. The table came from immunoSEQ multiplex PCR; TCRdb's copy has only in-frame clones and leaves some out. The sample shows about 41,000 clones, 85% to 95% of them seen only once. Sample: CD8+ T cells from peripheral blood mononuclear cells, taken in the third trimester of pregnancy. These receptors came from a female donor with multiple sclerosis, enrolled in a pregnancy study. The CDR3 runs from the conserved cysteine through the conserved F or W. The D gene is left open where the match is weak. Not every row has a clone size; where given, it reads once, few, many or a size class.

>TRBJ2-1|TRBV11-3|TRBD2|-
TGTGCCAGCAGCTTAGAGGGCGGGGGGGATAATGAGCAGTTCTTC
CASSLEGGGDNEQFF
>TRBJ2-2|TRBV9|-|-
TGTGCCAGCAGCGTAGTGCAGGGCCGGGAGCTGTTTTTT
CASSVVQGRELFF
>TRBJ2-7|TRBV4-3|TRBD1|-
TGCGCCAGCAGCCAAGGGGACAGGGGGTTGTACGAGCAGTACTTC
CASSQGDRGLYEQYF
>TRBJ1-2|TRBV2|TRBD1|-
TGTGCCAGCAGTGAAGTCAGGCAGGGGGCTACCTATGGCTACACCTTC
CASSEVRQGATYGYTF
>TRBJ2-1|TRBV11-2|TRBD2|-
TGTGCCAGCAGCTTTCGAAGCGGGGGGCTCGGGAATGAGCAGTTCTTC
CASSFRSGGLGNEQFF
>TRBJ2-1|TRBV7-3|TRBD2|-
TGTGCCAGCAGCTTAATAGCGGGAGGTGGCAATGAGCAGTTCTTC
CASSLIAGGGNEQFF
>TRBJ2-1|TRBV18|-|once
TGTGCCAGCTCACGCCCAGGGTCCAGCGAGCAGTTCTTC
CASSRPGSSEQFF
>TRBJ1-5|TRBV7-8|TRBD1|-
TGTGCCAGCAGCCCAGAGGTCAGACAGGGGGATCAGCCCCAGCATTTT
CASSPEVRQGDQPQHF
>TRBJ2-7|TRBV27|-|-
TGTGCCAGCAGTTCTTCCCATGGCTCCCAGGGATATTCCCCCTACGAGCAGTACTTC
CASSSSHGSQGYSPYEQYF
>TRBJ1-1|TRBV27|-|-
TGTGCCAGCAGGTCCGGGGGCGGGAGCACTGAAGCTTTCTTT
CASRSGGGSTEAFF
>TRBJ2-7|TRBV19|-|-
TGTGCCAGTACCATCACCTCAGGCTCCTACGAGCAGTACTTC
CASTITSGSYEQYF
>TRBJ2-7|TRBV28|TRBD1|-
TGTGCCAGCAGTTTGGGGCAGGGGGTTACCCACGAGCAGTACTTC
CASSLGQGVTHEQYF
>TRBJ2-5|TRBV19|-|-
TGTGCCAGTAGTTATAGGGACTCCCGAACAGAGACCCAGTACTTC
CASSYRDSRTETQYF
>TRBJ2-2|TRBV5-8|-|-
TGTGCCAGCAGCTTGGTAGTCACGAACACCGGGGAGCTGTTTTTT
CASSLVVTNTGELFF
>TRBJ2-1|TRBV7-9|TRBD2|-
TGTGCCAGCAGCCCGGGGACTAGCGGAAAGCAGTTCTTC
CASSPGTSGKQFF
>TRBJ2-1|TRBV7-3|-|-
TGTGCCAGCAGCTCGAAGAGCGGCCACAATGAGCAGTTCTTC
CASSSKSGHNEQFF
>TRBJ2-5|TRBV9|TRBD2|once
TGTGCCAGCAGCGTTGGACTAGCGGGAGGGATTCAAGAGACCCAGTACTTC
CASSVGLAGGIQETQYF
>TRBJ2-1|TRBV9|TRBD2|-
TGTGCCAGCAGCGCCGCGACTAGCGGGAGAAATCATGAGCAGTTCTTC
CASSAATSGRNHEQFF
>TRBJ2-1|TRBV15|TRBD1|-
TGTGCCACCAGCACATCCCGGGACAGGGGGCGGGATGAGCAGTTCTTC
CATSTSRDRGRDEQFF
>TRBJ2-1|TRBV7-6|TRBD2|-
TGTGCCAGCAGCCTAGCGGGAGGGTTCGATGAGCAGTTCTTC
CASSLAGGFDEQFF